A selection of T cell receptor beta chains follows, all from one sample in a study of shared clonotypes between healthy human individuals. Method: immunoSEQ multiplex PCR; TCRdb's copy keeps in-frame clones and lacks some. The table lists about 2 million clones, about 95% of them singletons. The sequenced sample consisted of naive CD8+ T cells sorted from blood. The receptors come from a man younger than 30 in good health. CDR3s include the opening cysteine and the closing phenylalanine or tryptophan. D genes are given only for firm matches.

>17|TRBJ2-3|TRBD2|TRBV7-8
CASSSWGLAPRTDTQYF
>16|TRBJ2-3|NA|TRBV27
CASSLGGRGLTDTQYF
>18|TRBJ2-1|TRBD2|TRBV7-2
CASSFPWGRGEPNNEQFF
>14|TRBJ1-2|NA|TRBV18
CASSPARQLYGYTF
>17|TRBJ2-7|NA|TRBV9
CASSVGGVDTGSYEQYF
>13|TRBJ2-7|NA|TRBV5-1
CASSPAMGYEQYF
>13|TRBJ2-7|NA|TRBV5-4
CASSPPGSYEQYF
>13|TRBJ2-7|NA|TRBV5-4
CASSLGRSYEQYF
>14|TRBJ2-7|NA|TRBV4-1
CASSLQTLTYEQYF
>14|TRBJ1-1|NA|TRBV27
CASSFDRLNTEAFF
>13|TRBJ1-2|NA|TRBV30
CACHTLANYGYTF
>14|TRBJ2-5|NA|TRBV9
CASSVGSYQETQYF
>14|TRBJ1-1|NA|TRBV25-1
CASSAGTLGTEAFF
>14|TRBJ1-1|TRBD1|TRBV27
CASSLTGGNTEAFF
>14|TRBJ2-7|TRBD1|TRBV5-5
CASSFGQGANEQYF
>12|TRBJ2-1|NA|TRBV6-1
CASSESDNEQFF
>15|TRBJ1-6|TRBD1|TRBV7-9
CASSLVQGDNSPLHF
>14|TRBJ1-1|NA|TRBV27
CASSFHRLNTEAFF
>17|TRBJ2-5|TRBD2|TRBV30
CAWSVLEYPPGGEAQYF
>15|TRBJ2-2|TRBD1|TRBV19
CASTWRQGMTGELFF
>17|TRBJ2-1|TRBD1|TRBV7-9
CASSPRVDRVSYNEQFF
>15|TRBJ2-2|NA|TRBV28
CASSLRQLYTGELFF
>15|TRBJ2-1|TRBD2|TRBV5-1
CASSLRAGVYNEQFF
>17|TRBJ1-6|NA|TRBV11-2
CASSLVGGTVGNSPLHF
>14|TRBJ2-3|NA|TRBV19
CASSPGQYTDTQYF
>16|TRBJ1-5|TRBD1|TRBV4-1
CASSQEPQGAAQPQHF
>12|TRBJ1-1|NA|TRBV2
CASRDPGTEAFF
>12|TRBJ2-7|NA|TRBV6-1
CASISPYYEQYF
>13|TRBJ1-2|TRBD1|TRBV5-6
CASSLGDSYGYTF
>15|TRBJ2-3|NA|TRBV28
CASSLFGGGTDTQYF
>15|TRBJ1-6|NA|TRBV28
CASSLDQIDNSPLHF
>11|TRBJ1-1|NA|TRBV29-1
CSVGVGSEAFF
>13|TRBJ2-7|NA|TRBV30
CASAGGLSYEQYF
>13|TRBJ2-6|NA|TRBV27
CASSWGGANVLTF
>16|TRBJ2-7|TRBD1|TRBV5-1
CASSGLGTGPTYEQYF
>13|TRBJ2-1|TRBD1|TRBV10-3
CAIGTGEWNEQFF
>14|TRBJ2-1|TRBD2|TRBV7-9
CASSPHVQGLAEFF
>14|TRBJ2-4|NA|TRBV5-6
CASSWGLAKNIQYF
>17|TRBJ2-7|NA|TRBV15
CATSRDITGTPRYEQYF
>14|TRBJ2-5|NA|TRBV27
CASRPAGTLETQYF
>13|TRBJ2-5|NA|TRBV2
CASTRGTGETQYF
>15|TRBJ2-7|TRBD2|TRBV4-1
CASSQDAREDYEQYF
>13|TRBJ2-7|TRBD1|TRBV5-4
CASSGGQSYEQYF
>14|TRBJ2-7|TRBD1|TRBV5-1
CASSTTGGFHEQYF
>16|TRBJ2-3|TRBD2|TRBV11-2
CASSSGLAVLADTQYF
>14|TRBJ2-5|NA|TRBV9
CASSSRVGRETQYF
>14|TRBJ2-5|TRBD1|TRBV5-6
CAWSGRGSWETQYF
>14|TRBJ2-5|TRBD2|TRBV6-5
CASSYGGEAETQYF
>15|TRBJ1-3|NA|TRBV7-9
CASSPPGSSGNTIYF
>13|TRBJ1-6|NA|TRBV6-1
CASSGTGNSPLHF
>11|TRBJ2-2|NA|TRBV29-1
CSVDNTGELFF
>15|TRBJ2-2|TRBD2|TRBV5-8
CASSPLAGATGELFF
>14|TRBJ1-1|NA|TRBV9
CASSVGQVNTEAFF
>15|TRBJ2-7|NA|TRBV4-1
CASSQVGAGTYEQYF
>15|TRBJ2-5|NA|TRBV5-1
CASSPSFGGPETQYF
>15|TRBJ2-7|TRBD2|TRBV2
CASSELSGVPYEQYF
>16|TRBJ2-7|NA|TRBV27
CASSLSGPVPIYEQYF